This T cell receptor beta chain was sequenced in a study of T cell repertoires in cytomegalovirus infection. In regard to this clonotype: Its antigen is unidentified.

J was trimmed by 3 bases and V by 6 bases; bases with no gene match: 7. This CDR3 has 15 amino acids. TCRdb re-called the reads with MiXCR, one entry per CDR3 protein. The sample shows roughly 500,000 distinct CDR3 sequences, 25% to 35% of them seen only once. The origin of this receptor is a human donor in good health (CMV status not recorded). Some clones in this sample may be carry-over from other donors' samples. V is TRBV12-3 or TRBV12-4 and J is TRBJ1-5; 8 nucleotides match TRBD1. Sequences were derived from cultured PBMCs, sampled from culture after CMV antigen stimulation. The CDR3 reads CASSQDRDHNQPQHF. The CDR3 coding sequence is TGTGCCAGCAGCCAGGACAGGGACCACAATCAGCCCCAGCATTTT.